Listed here are 6 T cell receptor beta chains from one sample, sequenced in a study of blood T cells in healthy people across ages. Together with a sample-barcoded 5' primer, a J-beta primer mix was included in a second PCR lasting about 6 to 11 cycles. TCRdb re-called the 5' RACE reads with MiXCR, one entry per CDR3 protein. In the table there are some 750,000 distinct CDR3 sequences, 22% of which are singletons. Input material: blood. The receptor source for this set is a man between 65 and 80 years old in good health.

The chain joins TRBV21-1 to TRBJ1-3; the table's D call TRBD1 went unverified against the DNA. TRBV21-1 has pseudogene status. The CDR3 contains 19 residues. The CDR3 sequence is CASSTPVGHLSSSGNTIYF. The CDR3 region has the DNA TGTGCCAGCAGCACACCGGTGGGACACCTATCCAGCTCTGGAAACACCATATATTTT.

The gene calls are TRBV11-2 and TRBJ1-3; D might be TRBD1 (5 bases). The CDR3 consists of 13 residues. Trimming pared 9 bases from V and 3 bases from J, leaving 12 bases between. Germline CDR1 is SGHAT and CDR2 is FQNNGV. CDR3 sequence (DNA): TGTGCCAGTCTTCAGGGCTTTGGAAACACCATATATTTT. Protein: CASLQGFGNTIYF.

This chain links TRBV12-3 or TRBV12-4 with TRBJ2-2, with 7 bases aligning to TRBD1. The CDR3 has 16 amino acids. Unmatched junction bases numbered 5, after V lost 4 bases and J lost 0 bases. The CDR3 reads CASSYAGTANTGELFF. The CDR3 DNA is TGTGCCAGCAGTTACGCTGGGACAGCGAACACCGGGGAGCTGTTTTTT.

The chain employs TRBV29-1 and TRBJ1-2, with unresolved D. V was shortened by 0 bases and J by 5 bases, with 13 bases between the two germline ends. The CDR3 has 14 amino acids. Germline values: CDR1 SQVTM, CDR2 ANQGSEA. The CDR3 region has the DNA TGCAGCGTTGAAGATCAGCGATACCGTTATGGCTACACCTTC. It codes for CSVEDQRYRYGYTF.

This clonotype was seen many times. J is TRBJ1-2 and V is TRBV6-6, with 7 bases aligning to TRBD1. Trimming at V came to 4 bases and at J to 4 bases, leaving 9 bases not matched to a gene. Germline V lookup: CDR1 MNHNY, CDR2 SVGAGI (reference sequence). CDR3 length: 15 amino acids. CDR3 bases: TGTGCCAGCAGTTCTCCGGACAGGTCGCTCTATGGCTACACCTTC. Translating it yields CASSSPDRSLYGYTF.

The chain joins TRBV13 to TRBJ2-3; the D gene could be TRBD1 or TRBD2 (5 bases each). Trimming took off 6 bases at V and 0 bases at J, with 16 bases between the two ends. CDR3 length: 16 residues. Germline CDR1 is PRHDT and CDR2 is FYEKMQ (reference sequence). The CDR3 sequence: CASRYNGAGSTDTQYF. CDR3 DNA sequence: TGTGCCAGCAGGTATAACGGGGCAGGAAGCACAGATACGCAGTATTTT.